The 18 T cell receptor beta chains below all came from one sample that was sequenced in a study of blood T cell repertoires in COVID-19. Repertoires were generated with immunoSEQ multiplex PCR, while TCRdb's copy carries only in-frame clones and drops some. This table holds some 78,000 clones, roughly 84% found once. Sequencing was carried out using peripheral blood. The receptors stem from a man aged 45-65 years with acute or convalescent COVID-19.

V gene TRBV7-2 combines with J gene TRBJ2-2; TRBD2 aligns across 13 bases. The CDR3 totals 15 residues. V lost 5 bases to trimming and J lost 5 bases; unmatched junction nucleotides: 2. Germline values: CDR1 SGHTA, CDR2 FQGNSA. CDR3 bases: TGTGCCAGCAGCCCGGGACTAGCGGGGACCGGGGAGCTGTTTTTT. Residues: CASSPGLAGTGELFF.

This clone has just a few counts. The chain employs TRBV20-1 and TRBJ1-1; D is ambiguous. Trimming took 1 base from V and 5 from J, leaving 5 bases between them. The CDR3 extends over 11 amino acids. Germline CDR1 reads DFQATT; CDR2 reads SNEGSKA (reference sequence). The chain's CDR3 is CSARVVTEAFF. CDR3 nucleotides: TGCAGTGCTAGAGTAGTGACTGAAGCTTTCTTT.

The chain employs TRBV30 and TRBJ2-3; D gene ambiguous. The CDR3 contains 12 residues. Germline CDR1 reads GTSNPN; CDR2 reads SVGIG (reference sequence). V was clipped by 0 bases and J by 6 bases, with 7 bases between them. The CDR3 loop reads CAWSVHGDTQYF. The CDR3 DNA reads TGTGCCTGGAGTGTACATGGTGATACGCAGTATTTT.

The V and J genes are TRBV13 and TRBJ2-3; possibly TRBD2 for D (5 bases). This CDR3 spans 15 amino acids. V was trimmed by 10 bases and J by 1 base, leaving 18 bases between them. Germline CDR1 is PRHDT and CDR2 is FYEKMQ (reference sequence). In DNA form, the CDR3 reads TGTGCCACCCCAAAGAGGGTTGAGGGCACAGATACGCAGTATTTT. Its protein product is CATPKRVEGTDTQYF.

This chain joins TRBV2 and TRBJ1-6; D is ambiguous. Germline assignment: CDR1 SNHLY and CDR2 FYNNEI. V was shortened by 1 base and J by 8 bases, with 6 bases between the two germline ends. The CDR3 is made up of 13 amino acids. The CDR3 is CASSEVQDSPLHF. The CDR3 bases are TGTGCCAGCAGTGAAGTGCAGGATTCACCCCTCCACTTT.

The V and J genes are TRBV28 and TRBJ1-5; TRBD1 aligns across 7 bases. Per germline, CDR1 MDHEN and CDR2 SYDVKM. V lost 5 bases to trimming and J lost 6 bases; unmatched junction nucleotides: 4. The CDR3 consists of 13 residues. The CDR3 nucleotides read TGTGCCAGCAGTCTGACAGGGAGTCAGCCCCAGCATTTT. It yields the protein CASSLTGSQPQHF.

The chain recombines TRBV7-6 with TRBJ2-1; perhaps TRBD2 as D (5 bases). Trimming took off 3 bases at V and 7 bases at J, with 13 bases between the two ends. There are 14 residues in the CDR3. The V gene's germline CDR1 is SGHVS and CDR2 FNYEAQ. DNA of the CDR3: TGTGCCAGCAGCTTGGAGGTATCGGTTAATGAGCAGTTCTTC. Residues: CASSLEVSVNEQFF.

This chain links TRBV30 with TRBJ1-5, with a weak D call TRBD1 (6 bases). Looked up from germline, CDR1 is GTSNPN and CDR2 is SVGIG (reference sequence). The CDR3 extends over 14 amino acids. V was pared by 0 bases and J by 6 bases, with 12 bases between. CDR3 residues: CAWSVAGGGQPQHF. Written as DNA, the CDR3 is TGTGCCTGGAGTGTAGCGGGGGGCGGTCAGCCCCAGCATTTT.

This clone showed up just once. The chain uses TRBV12-5 and TRBJ2-1; 14 nucleotides line up with TRBD2. The CDR3 sequence is 14 residues long. CDR1 LGHNT and CDR2 FRNRAP come from the germline V gene. V lost 1 base to trimming and J lost 10 bases; unmatched junction nucleotides: 0. CDR3 amino acids: CASGLGLAGGEQFF. The CDR3 nucleotides read TGTGCTAGTGGTTTGGGACTAGCGGGAGGGGAGCAGTTCTTC.

The chain recombines TRBV6-5 with TRBJ2-7, with 7 bases lining up with TRBD1. J gave up 0 bases and V 7 bases, and 6 bases lay outside the gene matches. The CDR3 consists of 14 residues. Germline CDR1 and CDR2: MNHEY and SVGAGI. The CDR3 DNA is TGTGCCAGCACTCAGGGGGATAGCTCCTACGAGCAGTACTTC. Translation: CASTQGDSSYEQYF.

CDR3 nucleotide sequence: TGTGCCAGCTCACCCCAAGACAGATACAATGAGCAGTTCTTC. It codes for CASSPQDRYNEQFF. V is TRBV18 and J is TRBJ2-1; tentatively, D is TRBD1 (5 bases). This CDR3 has 14 residues. Trimming left V 3 bases short and J 4 bases short, with 10 bases between. CDR1 KGHSH and CDR2 LQKENI come from the germline V gene.

This clone has just one count. The V call is TRBV5-8, the J call TRBJ2-1, with 9 bases matching TRBD2. V trimming: 4 bases; J trimming: 9 bases; junction bases outside the gene matches: 17. Per germline, CDR1 SGHTS and CDR2 YDEGEE. CDR3 length equals 17 residues. Here the CDR3 reads CASSHNLAGAYLVEQFF. The CDR3 region has the DNA TGTGCCAGCAGCCACAACTTAGCGGGAGCGTATTTGGTTGAGCAGTTCTTC.

The CDR3 region is CASSGDTPVGNQPQHF. For the CDR3, the DNA is TGTGCCAGCAGTGGGGACACCCCAGTCGGCAATCAGCCCCAGCATTTT. The V call is TRBV6-2 or TRBV6-3, the J call TRBJ1-5; perhaps TRBD1 as D (6 bases). The CDR3 is 16 residues long. Trimming pared 5 bases from V and 2 bases from J, leaving 16 bases between. CDR1 MNHEY and CDR2 SVGEGT come from the germline V gene.

This sequence joins TRBV18 and TRBJ1-2, with 10 bases aligning to TRBD1. The CDR3 loop spans 14 amino acids. The germline V gene encodes CDR1 KGHSH and CDR2 LQKENI. The trim removed 6 bases at V and 6 bases at J, leaving 7 bases unmatched. The CDR3 region has the DNA TGTGCCAGCTCCCGACAGGGGGCCGATGATGGCTACACCTTC. The encoded protein is CASSRQGADDGYTF.

In its sample, this clone was seen once. The CDR3 DNA reads TGTGCCACCAGTGCAGTGGGGGGAACCCCTGGGGCCAACGTCCTGACTTTC. Translating it yields CATSAVGGTPGANVLTF. The chain is built from TRBV24-1 and TRBJ2-6; tentatively, D is TRBD2 (6 bases). This CDR3 is built from 17 residues. Germline loops: CDR1 KGHDR, CDR2 SFDVKD. The V end lost 5 bases, the J end lost 2 bases, and 15 bases lay between the germline ends.

This chain uses TRBV11-2 with TRBJ2-5, with TRBD2 matching over 11 bases. In germline, CDR1 is SGHAT, CDR2 FQNNGV. The CDR3 consists of 14 residues. Trimming took 5 bases from V and 12 from J; bases not matched to a gene: 11. CDR3 in amino acids: CASSAPGTSGPEYF. The CDR3 DNA reads TGTGCCAGCAGCGCACCCGGGACTAGCGGTCCTGAGTACTTC. Supplemented by reference TRBV11-2 and TRBJ2-5, the full variable domain reads EAGVAQSPRYKIIEKRQSVAFWCNPISGHATLYWYQQILGQGPKLLIQFQNNGVVDDSQLPKDRFSAERLKGVDSTLKIQPAKLEDSAVYLCASSAPGTSGPEYFGPGTRLLVL.

V usage is TRBV9 and J usage is TRBJ1-6; D possibly corresponds to TRBD1 (5 bases). V lost 2 bases, J lost 8 bases, and 17 bases lay in between. Germline CDR1 is SGDLS and CDR2 is YYNGEE. The CDR3 has 16 amino acids. CDR3 sequence (DNA): TGTGCCAGCAGCGTCTCCCGGGGCTGGGGGGATTCACCCCTCCACTTT. Its protein is CASSVSRGWGDSPLHF. The whole variable domain, filled in from reference TRBV9 and TRBJ1-6, reads DSGVTQTPKHLITATGQRVTLRCSPRSGDLSVYWYQQSLDQGLQFLIQYYNGEERAKGNILERFSAQQFPDLHSELNLSSLELGDSALYFCASSVSRGWGDSPLHFGNGTRLTVT.

The V call is TRBV6-5, the J call TRBJ1-2; 7 positions agree with TRBD1. From germline, CDR1 is MNHEY and CDR2 SVGAGI. The V segment lost 5 bases and the J segment 6 bases; nucleotides outside the gene matches: 12. This CDR3 has 15 amino acids. The CDR3 sequence is CASSPGGSRGDGYTF. The CDR3 bases are TGTGCCAGCAGTCCAGGGGGGAGCAGGGGGGATGGCTACACCTTC.